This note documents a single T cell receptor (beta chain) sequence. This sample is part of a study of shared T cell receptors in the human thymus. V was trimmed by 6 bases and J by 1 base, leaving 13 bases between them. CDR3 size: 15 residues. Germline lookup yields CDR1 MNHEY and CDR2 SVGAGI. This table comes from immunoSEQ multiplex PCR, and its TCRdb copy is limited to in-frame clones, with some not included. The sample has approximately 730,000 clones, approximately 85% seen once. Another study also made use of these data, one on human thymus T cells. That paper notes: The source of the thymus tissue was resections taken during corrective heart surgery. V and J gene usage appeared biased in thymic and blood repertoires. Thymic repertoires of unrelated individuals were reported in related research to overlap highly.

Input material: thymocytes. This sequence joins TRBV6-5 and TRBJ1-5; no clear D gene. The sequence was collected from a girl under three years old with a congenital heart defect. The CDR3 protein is CASSTTRSSNQPQHF. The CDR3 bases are TGTGCCAGCAGCACAACTAGGAGCAGCAATCAGCCCCAGCATTTT.